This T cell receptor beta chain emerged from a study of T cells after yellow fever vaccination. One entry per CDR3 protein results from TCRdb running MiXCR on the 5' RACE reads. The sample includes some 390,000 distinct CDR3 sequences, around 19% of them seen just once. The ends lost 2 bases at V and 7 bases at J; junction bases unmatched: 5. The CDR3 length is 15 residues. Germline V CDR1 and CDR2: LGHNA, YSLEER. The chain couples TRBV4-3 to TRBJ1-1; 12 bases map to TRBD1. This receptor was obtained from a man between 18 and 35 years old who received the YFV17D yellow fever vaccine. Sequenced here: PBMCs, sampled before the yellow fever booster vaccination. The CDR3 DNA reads TGCGCCAGCAGCCAATGGGACAGGGGGCTCATTGAAGCTTTCTTT. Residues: CASSQWDRGLIEAFF.